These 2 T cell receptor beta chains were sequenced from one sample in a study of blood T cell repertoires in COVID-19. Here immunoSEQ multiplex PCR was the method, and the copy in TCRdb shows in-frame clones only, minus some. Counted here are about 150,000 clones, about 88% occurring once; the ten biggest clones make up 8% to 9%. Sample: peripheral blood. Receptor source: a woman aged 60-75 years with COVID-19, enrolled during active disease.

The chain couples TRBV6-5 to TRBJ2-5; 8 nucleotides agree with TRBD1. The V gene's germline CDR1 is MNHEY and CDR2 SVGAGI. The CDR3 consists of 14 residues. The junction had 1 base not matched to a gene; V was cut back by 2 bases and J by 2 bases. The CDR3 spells CASSYGDRQETQYF. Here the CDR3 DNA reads TGTGCCAGCAGTTACGGGGACAGGCAAGAGACCCAGTACTTC.

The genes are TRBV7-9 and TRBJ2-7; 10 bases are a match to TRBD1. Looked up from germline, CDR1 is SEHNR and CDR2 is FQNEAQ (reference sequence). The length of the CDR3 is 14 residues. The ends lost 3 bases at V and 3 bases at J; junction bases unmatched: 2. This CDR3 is CASSLTGGVYEQYF. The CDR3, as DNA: TGTGCCAGCAGCTTGACAGGGGGCGTCTACGAGCAGTACTTC.